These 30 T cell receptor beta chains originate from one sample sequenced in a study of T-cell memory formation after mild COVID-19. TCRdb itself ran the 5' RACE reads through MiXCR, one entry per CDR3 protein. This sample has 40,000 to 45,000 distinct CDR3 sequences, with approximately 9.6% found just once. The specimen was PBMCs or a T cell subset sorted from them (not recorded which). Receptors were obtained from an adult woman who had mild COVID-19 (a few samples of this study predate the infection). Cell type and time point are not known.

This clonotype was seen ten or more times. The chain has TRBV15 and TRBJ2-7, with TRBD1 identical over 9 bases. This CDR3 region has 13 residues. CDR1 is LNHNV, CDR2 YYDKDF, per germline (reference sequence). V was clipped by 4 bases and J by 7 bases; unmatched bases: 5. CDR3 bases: TGTGCCACCAGCATTATGACAGGGGGAGAGCAGTACTTC. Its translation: CATSIMTGGEQYF.

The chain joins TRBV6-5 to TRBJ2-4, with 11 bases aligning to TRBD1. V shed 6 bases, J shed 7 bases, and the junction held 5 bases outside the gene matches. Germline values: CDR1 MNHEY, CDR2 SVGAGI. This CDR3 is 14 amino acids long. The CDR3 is CASRGQGAGNIQYF. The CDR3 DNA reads TGTGCCAGCAGAGGACAGGGGGCAGGTAACATTCAGTACTTC.

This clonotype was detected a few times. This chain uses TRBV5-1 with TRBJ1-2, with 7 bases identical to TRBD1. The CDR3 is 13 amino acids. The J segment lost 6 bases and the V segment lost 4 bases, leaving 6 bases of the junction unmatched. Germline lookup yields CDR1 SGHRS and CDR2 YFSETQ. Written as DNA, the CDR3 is TGCGCCAGCAGCGCTTCAGGGGGAAATGGCTACACCTTC. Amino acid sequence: CASSASGGNGYTF.

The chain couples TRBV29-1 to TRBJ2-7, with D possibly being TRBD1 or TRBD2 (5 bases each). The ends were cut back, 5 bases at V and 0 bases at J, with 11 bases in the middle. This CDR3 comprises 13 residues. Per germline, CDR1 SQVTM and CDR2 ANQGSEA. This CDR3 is CSVPGRSSYEQYF. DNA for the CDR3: TGCAGCGTTCCGGGACGGAGCTCCTACGAGCAGTACTTC.

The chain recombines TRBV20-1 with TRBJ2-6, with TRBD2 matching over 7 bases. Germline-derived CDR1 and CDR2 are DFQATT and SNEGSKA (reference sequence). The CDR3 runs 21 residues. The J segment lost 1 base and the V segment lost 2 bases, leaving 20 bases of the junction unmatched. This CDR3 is CSARPPPGEGKILSGANVLTF. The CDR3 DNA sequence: TGCAGTGCTAGACCACCACCGGGGGAGGGGAAAATCCTGTCTGGGGCCAACGTCCTGACTTTC.

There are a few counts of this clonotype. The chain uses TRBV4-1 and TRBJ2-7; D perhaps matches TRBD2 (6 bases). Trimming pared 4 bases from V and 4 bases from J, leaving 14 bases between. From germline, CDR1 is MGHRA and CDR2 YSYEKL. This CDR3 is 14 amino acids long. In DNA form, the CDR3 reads TGCGCCAGCAGCCGCGGAGGAGGGGTATACGAGCAGTACTTC. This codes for CASSRGGGVYEQYF.

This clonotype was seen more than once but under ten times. In DNA, the CDR3 is TGTGCCAGCAGCTACCGACAGGGGGGGAACACTGAAGCTTTCTTT. Encoded protein: CASSYRQGGNTEAFF. The V gene is TRBV11-1, the J gene TRBJ1-1, with 9 positions matching TRBD1. The CDR3 sequence is 15 residues long. Germline V CDR1 and CDR2: SGHAT, FQDESV (reference sequence). V shed 4 bases, J shed 1 base, and the junction held 4 bases outside the gene matches.

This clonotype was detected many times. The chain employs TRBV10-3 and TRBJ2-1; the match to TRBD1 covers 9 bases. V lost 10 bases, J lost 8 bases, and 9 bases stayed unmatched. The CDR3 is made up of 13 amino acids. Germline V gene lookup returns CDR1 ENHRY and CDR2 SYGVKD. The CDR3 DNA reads TGTGCCACCTGGAGACAGGGGGTCGATGAGCAGTTCTTC. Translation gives CATWRQGVDEQFF.

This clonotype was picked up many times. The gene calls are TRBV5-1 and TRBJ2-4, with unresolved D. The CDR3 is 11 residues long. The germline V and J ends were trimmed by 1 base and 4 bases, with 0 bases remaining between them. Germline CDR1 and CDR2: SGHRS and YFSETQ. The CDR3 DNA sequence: TGCGCCAGCAGCTTGAAAAACATTCAGTACTTC. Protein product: CASSLKNIQYF. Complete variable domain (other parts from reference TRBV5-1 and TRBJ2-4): KAGVTQTPRYLIKTRGQQVTLSCSPISGHRSVSWYQQTPGQGLQFLFEYFSETQRNKGNFPGRFSGRQFSNSRSEMNVSTLELGDSALYLCASSLKNIQYFGAGTRLSVL.

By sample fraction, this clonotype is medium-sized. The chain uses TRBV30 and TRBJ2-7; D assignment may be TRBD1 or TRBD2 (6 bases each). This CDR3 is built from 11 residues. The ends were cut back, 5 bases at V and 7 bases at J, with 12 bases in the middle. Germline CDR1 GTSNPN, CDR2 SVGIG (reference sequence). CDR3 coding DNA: TGTGCCTGGCGTATAGGGGGGGAGCAGTACTTC. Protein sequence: CAWRIGGEQYF.

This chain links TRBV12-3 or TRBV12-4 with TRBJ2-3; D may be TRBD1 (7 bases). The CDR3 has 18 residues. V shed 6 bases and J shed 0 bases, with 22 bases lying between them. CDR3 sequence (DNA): TGTGCCAGCAGCACCAGGGGGGCCAGGGAGCGTAGCACAGATACGCAGTATTTT. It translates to CASSTRGARERSTDTQYF.

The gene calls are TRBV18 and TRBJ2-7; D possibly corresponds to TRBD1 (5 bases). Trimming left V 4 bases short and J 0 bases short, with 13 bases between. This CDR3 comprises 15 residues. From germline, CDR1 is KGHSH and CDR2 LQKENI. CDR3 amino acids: CASSRGTGSSYEQYF. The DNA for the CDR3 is TGTGCCAGCTCACGGGGAACAGGTAGCTCCTACGAGCAGTACTTC.

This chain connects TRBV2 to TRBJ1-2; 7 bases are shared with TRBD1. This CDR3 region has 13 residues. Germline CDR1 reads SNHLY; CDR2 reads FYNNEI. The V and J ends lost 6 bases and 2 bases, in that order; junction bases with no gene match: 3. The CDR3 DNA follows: TGTGCCAGCAGCGCGGGACAGAACTATGGCTACACCTTC. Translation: CASSAGQNYGYTF.

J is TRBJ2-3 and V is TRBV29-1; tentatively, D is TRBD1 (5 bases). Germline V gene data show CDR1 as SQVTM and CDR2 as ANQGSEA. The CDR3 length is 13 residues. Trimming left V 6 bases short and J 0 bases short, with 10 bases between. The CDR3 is CSVTGASTDTQYF. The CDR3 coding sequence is TGCAGCGTAACAGGCGCCAGCACAGATACGCAGTATTTT.

The CDR3, as DNA: TGTGCCAGCAGTTCGACAGGGCCCGGATACGAGCAGTACTTC. Translating it yields CASSSTGPGYEQYF. This chain connects TRBV7-2 to TRBJ2-7; 7 nucleotides align to TRBD1. This CDR3 has 14 amino acids. V gave up 6 bases and J gave up 4 bases; unmatched junction bases: 9. Germline V CDR1 and CDR2: SGHTA, FQGNSA.

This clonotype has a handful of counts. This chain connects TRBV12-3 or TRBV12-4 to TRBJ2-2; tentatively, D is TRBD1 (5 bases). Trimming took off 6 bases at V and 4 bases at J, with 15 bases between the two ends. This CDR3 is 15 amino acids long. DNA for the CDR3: TGTGCCAGCAGCCGCGCTCAGGGTGCCACCGGGGAGCTGTTTTTT. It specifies CASSRAQGATGELFF.

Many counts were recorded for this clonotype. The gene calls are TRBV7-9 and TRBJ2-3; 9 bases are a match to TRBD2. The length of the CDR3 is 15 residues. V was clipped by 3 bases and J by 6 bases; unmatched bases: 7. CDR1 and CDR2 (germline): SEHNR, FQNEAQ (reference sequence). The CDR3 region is CASSFPTSGFDTQYF. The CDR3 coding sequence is TGTGCCAGCAGCTTCCCGACTAGCGGATTCGATACGCAGTATTTT.

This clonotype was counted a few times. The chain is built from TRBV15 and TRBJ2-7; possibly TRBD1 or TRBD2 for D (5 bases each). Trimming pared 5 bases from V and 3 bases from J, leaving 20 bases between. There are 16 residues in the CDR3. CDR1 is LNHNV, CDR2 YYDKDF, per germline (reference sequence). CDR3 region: CATSPLKSGPFYEQYF. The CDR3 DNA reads TGTGCCACCAGCCCCCTAAAGTCGGGGCCATTCTACGAGCAGTACTTC.

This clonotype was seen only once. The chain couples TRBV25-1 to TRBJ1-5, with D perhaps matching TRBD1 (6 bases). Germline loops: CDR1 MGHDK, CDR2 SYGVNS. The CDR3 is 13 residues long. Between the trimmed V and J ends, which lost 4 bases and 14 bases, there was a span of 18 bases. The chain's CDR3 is CASSGGGWGAKHF. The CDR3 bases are TGTGCCAGCAGTGGAGGGGGTTGGGGTGCCAAGCATTTT.

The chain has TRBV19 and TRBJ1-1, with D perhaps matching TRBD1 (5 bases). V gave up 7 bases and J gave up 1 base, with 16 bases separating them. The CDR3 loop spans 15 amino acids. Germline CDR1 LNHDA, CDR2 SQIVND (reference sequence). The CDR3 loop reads CASKFMGPRNTEAFF. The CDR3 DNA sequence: TGTGCCAGTAAGTTTATGGGGCCACGGAACACTGAAGCTTTCTTT.

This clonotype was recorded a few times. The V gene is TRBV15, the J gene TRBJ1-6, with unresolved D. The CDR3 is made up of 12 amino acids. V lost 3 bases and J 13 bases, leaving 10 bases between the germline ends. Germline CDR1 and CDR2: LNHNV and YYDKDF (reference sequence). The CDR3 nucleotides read TGTGCCACCAGCAGCGGTCCTCCCCCCCTCCACTTT. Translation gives CATSSGPPPLHF.

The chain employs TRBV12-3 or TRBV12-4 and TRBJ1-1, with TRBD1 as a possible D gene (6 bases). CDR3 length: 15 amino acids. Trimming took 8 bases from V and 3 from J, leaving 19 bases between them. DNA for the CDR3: TGTGCCAGCCGACAGCGGGGGGGCGGGTACACTGAAGCTTTCTTT. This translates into CASRQRGGGYTEAFF.

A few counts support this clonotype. The CDR3 bases are TGTGCCAGCGCGGCAGATCATCAGCCCCAGCATTTT. Its protein product is CASAADHQPQHF. The chain is built from TRBV2 and TRBJ1-5, with unresolved D. The CDR3 length is 12 residues. From germline, CDR1 is SNHLY and CDR2 FYNNEI. The V and J ends lost 8 bases and 5 bases respectively, with 10 bases between them.

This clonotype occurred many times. CDR3 nucleotides: TGCGCCAGCAGCCAGACAGGGTTAGGTACAGATACGCAGTATTTT. It codes for CASSQTGLGTDTQYF. The V gene is TRBV4-1, the J gene TRBJ2-3; 7 nucleotides match TRBD1. The germline gives CDR1 MGHRA, CDR2 YSYEKL. The CDR3 spans 15 residues. Germline trimming cut 3 bases from V and 3 bases from J; bases unmatched to any gene: 6.

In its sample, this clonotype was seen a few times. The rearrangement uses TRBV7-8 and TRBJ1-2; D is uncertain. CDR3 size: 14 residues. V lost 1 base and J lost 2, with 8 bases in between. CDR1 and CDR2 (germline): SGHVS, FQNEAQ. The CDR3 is CASSLDTVNYGYTF. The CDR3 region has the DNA TGTGCCAGCAGCTTAGATACGGTGAACTATGGCTACACCTTC.

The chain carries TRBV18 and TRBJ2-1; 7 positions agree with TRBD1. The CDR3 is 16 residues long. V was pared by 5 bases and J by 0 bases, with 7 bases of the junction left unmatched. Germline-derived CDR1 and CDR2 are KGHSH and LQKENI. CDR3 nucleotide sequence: TGTGCCAGCTCATATGACAGGGAAAGCTCCTACAATGAGCAGTTCTTC. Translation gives CASSYDRESSYNEQFF.

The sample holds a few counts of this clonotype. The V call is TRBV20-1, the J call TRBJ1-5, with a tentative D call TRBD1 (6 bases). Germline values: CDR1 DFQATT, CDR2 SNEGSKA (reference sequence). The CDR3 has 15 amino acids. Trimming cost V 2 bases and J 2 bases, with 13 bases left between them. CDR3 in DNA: TGCAGTGCTAGAAAGGACAGCTCGGGCAATCAGCCCCAGCATTTT. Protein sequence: CSARKDSSGNQPQHF.

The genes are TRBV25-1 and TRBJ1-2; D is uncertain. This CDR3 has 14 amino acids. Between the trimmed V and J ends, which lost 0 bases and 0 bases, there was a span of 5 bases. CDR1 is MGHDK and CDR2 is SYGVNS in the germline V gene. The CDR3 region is CASSEYPSNYGYTF. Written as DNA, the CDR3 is TGTGCCAGCAGTGAATACCCCTCTAACTATGGCTACACCTTC.

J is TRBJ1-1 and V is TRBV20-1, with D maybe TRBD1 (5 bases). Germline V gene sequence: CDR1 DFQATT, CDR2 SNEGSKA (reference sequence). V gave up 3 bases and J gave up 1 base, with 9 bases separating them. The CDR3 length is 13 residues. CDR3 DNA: TGCAGTGCTAGGGACACAGGGAACACTGAAGCTTTCTTT. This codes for CSARDTGNTEAFF.

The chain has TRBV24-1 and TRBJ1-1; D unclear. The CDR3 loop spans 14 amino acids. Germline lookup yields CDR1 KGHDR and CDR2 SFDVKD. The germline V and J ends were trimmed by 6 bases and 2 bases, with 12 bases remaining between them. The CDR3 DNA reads TGTGCCACCAGTAATGGGGTGGGAAACACTGAAGCTTTCTTT. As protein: CATSNGVGNTEAFF.